The sequence of this TCR beta chain was determined in a study of T cell repertoires in cytomegalovirus infection. Whole-study context: Based on public TCR beta signatures, there were indications of CMV infection and of a matching HLA type.

The sample holds a few counts of this clonotype. Per the germline V gene, CDR1 is DFQATT and CDR2 is SNEGSKA (reference sequence). Deletions cut 6 bases from V and 1 base from J, with 15 bases between. The CDR3 loop spans 14 amino acids. In TCRdb, the reads were re-called with MiXCR into one record per CDR3 protein. The sample shows some 440,000 distinct CDR3 sequences, roughly 30% of them seen only once. This TCR was sampled from a human donor in good health (CMV status not recorded). Some clones in this sample may be carry-over from other donors' samples. The genes are TRBV20-1 and TRBJ1-1; possible D gene TRBD1, 5 bases. Sequencing used PBMCs. In DNA form, the CDR3 reads TGCAGTGCCGATCCGGGGCAAGGGAACACTGAAGCTTTCTTT. Its translation is CSADPGQGNTEAFF.